This T cell receptor beta chain was identified in a study of vaccination and CD4 T cells after COVID-19. Study-level information: The stimulus for the cells was overlapping spike peptides derived from SARS-CoV-2, HCoV-NL63, HCoV-OC43 and HCoV-229E.

V was cut by 3 bases and J by 8 bases, with 10 bases left in between. This CDR3 contains 13 residues. Germline V gene data show CDR1 as LNHNV and CDR2 as YYDKDF (reference sequence). Treatment denoted: roughly nine-day PBMC culture with coronavirus spike peptide pools or control peptides (ViraFEST assay). Via ViraFEST, peptide pools expanded antigen-specific T cells before TCR sequencing. Worth noting for this clonotype: Its target is not known.

Cultured CD4+ T-cell DNA underwent Oncomine TCR Beta short-read sequencing. Extraction of genomic DNA was performed on cultured CD4+ T cells. Each CDR3 protein gets one entry after TCRdb re-called the PCR reads with MiXCR. The sample has some 13,000 distinct CDR3 sequences, about half seen once. This receptor was obtained from a human donor who had recovered from COVID-19. The sequenced sample consisted of CD4+ T cells from blood, cultured in vitro. The J gene is TRBJ1-4, the V gene TRBV15, with TRBD1 as a possible D gene (5 bases). The CDR3 spells CATSSPRGEKLFF. Written as DNA, the CDR3 is TGTGCCACCAGCAGTCCAAGGGGCGAAAAACTGTTTTTT.